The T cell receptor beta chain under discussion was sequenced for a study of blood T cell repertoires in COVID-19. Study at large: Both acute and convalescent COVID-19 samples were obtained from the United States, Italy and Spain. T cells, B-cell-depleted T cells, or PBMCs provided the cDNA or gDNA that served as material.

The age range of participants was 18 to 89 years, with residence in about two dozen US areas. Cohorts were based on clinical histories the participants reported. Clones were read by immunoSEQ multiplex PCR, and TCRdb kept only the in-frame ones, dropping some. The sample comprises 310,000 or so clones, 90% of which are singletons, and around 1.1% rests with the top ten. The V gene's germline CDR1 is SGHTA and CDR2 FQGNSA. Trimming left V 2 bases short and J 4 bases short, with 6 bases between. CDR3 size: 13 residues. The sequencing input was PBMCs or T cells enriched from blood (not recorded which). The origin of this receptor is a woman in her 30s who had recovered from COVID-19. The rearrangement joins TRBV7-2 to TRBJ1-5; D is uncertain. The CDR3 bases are TGTGCCAGCAGCTTAACTCAAAATCAGCCCCAGCATTTT. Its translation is CASSLTQNQPQHF.